Detailed here is one T cell receptor beta chain. Its antigen is currently unknown. The data originate from a study of T-cell memory formation after mild COVID-19. Overall study context: Most TCR clusters belonged to a single donor. Points from the study as a whole: A second wave expanding day 15 to 37 was CD4+-biased; contracting clones were balanced. Contracting CD4+ clones lay largely in CM and EM, with CD8+ ones residing in EMRA. Some clones that responded turned up in pre-infection memory, which suggests that cross-reactive memory joined in.

One entry per CDR3 protein, called by TCRdb with MiXCR from the 5' RACE reads. The table has hundreds of thousands of distinct CDR3 sequences, approximately 19% seen once. V lost 5 bases and J lost 8; bases outside the gene matches: 11. The CDR3 runs 15 residues. Germline V gene lookup returns CDR1 SGHTA and CDR2 FQGNSA. The rearrangement links TRBV7-2 to TRBJ2-1; 8 bases match TRBD2. The origin of this receptor is an adult woman who had mild COVID-19 (a few samples of this study predate the infection). Cell type and time point are not known. The sample taken for sequencing was PBMCs or a T cell subset sorted from them (not recorded which). The CDR3 sequence is CASSKSGLGRDEQFF. CDR3 bases: TGTGCCAGCAGCAAGTCGGGACTAGGTCGCGATGAGCAGTTCTTC.